Shown below are 2 T cell receptor beta chains from a single sample sequenced in a study of T cells in AML relapse after transplant. Instead of multiplex PCR, a modified RACE PCR amplified TCR alpha and beta from RNA. TCRdb re-called the PCR reads through MiXCR, storing one row per CDR3 protein. The sample holds 2 distinct CDR3 sequences. The source was bone marrow, either the whole sample or a sorted T cell fraction (not recorded which), collected at relapse. These receptors came from a human donor who had a stem cell transplant for acute myeloid leukemia. Some T cells here may be from the graft donor.

As regards this clonotype: This beta chain turned up in a library designed for alpha chains; as an off-target read, its abundance says little. This chain joins TRBV6-5 and TRBJ1-2, with no clear D. Germline V gene data show CDR1 as MNHEY and CDR2 as SVGAGI. Trimming cost V 8 bases and J 4 bases, with 14 bases left between them. The CDR3 sequence is 13 residues long. The CDR3 DNA follows: TGTGCCAGCGGGAGGTGGTTGGGCTATGGCTACACCTTC. Translating it yields CASGRWLGYGYTF.

A word on this clonotype: A library made for alpha chains picked up this beta chain off target, so its size means little. The V gene is TRBV11-2, the J gene TRBJ1-4; D is undetermined. Germline V lookup: CDR1 SGHAT, CDR2 FQNNGV. V was clipped by 6 bases and J by 0 bases, with 11 bases between them. This CDR3 has 15 amino acids. The chain's CDR3 is CASRKTGTTNEKLFF. The CDR3 bases are TGTGCCAGCAGAAAAACCGGGACAACTAATGAAAAACTGTTTTTT. The entire variable domain, with the rest obtained from reference TRBV11-2 and TRBJ1-4, is as follows: EAGVAQSPRYKIIEKRQSVAFWCNPISGHATLYWYQQILGQGPKLLIQFQNNGVVDDSQLPKDRFSAERLKGVDSTLKIQPAKLEDSAVYLCASRKTGTTNEKLFFGSGTQLSVL.